The text below deals with one T cell receptor beta chain. The data stem from a study of blood T cell repertoires in COVID-19. In the study's own analysis: Nucleated cell number was recorded as an estimate derived from reference gene primer amplification. Clones were sequenced by immunoSEQ multiplex PCR, and TCRdb holds only the in-frame ones, with some missing. V and J calls and clone size are as listed in that table; D and trimming were resolved from the DNA. The table includes about 200,000 clones, 70% to 90% detected once. The CDR3 runs to 13 residues. The V end was cut by 5 bases, the J end by 2 bases, with 8 bases between. Per germline, CDR1 SGHTA and CDR2 FQGTGA.

This clonotype was obtained from a man aged 60 to 75 with acute or convalescent COVID-19. Sequencing input: peripheral blood. The V gene is TRBV7-3, the J gene TRBJ2-3; D not resolved. In DNA, the CDR3 is TGTGCCAGCAGCCTTTACACCACAGATACGCAGTATTTT. Translated, it gives CASSLYTTDTQYF.